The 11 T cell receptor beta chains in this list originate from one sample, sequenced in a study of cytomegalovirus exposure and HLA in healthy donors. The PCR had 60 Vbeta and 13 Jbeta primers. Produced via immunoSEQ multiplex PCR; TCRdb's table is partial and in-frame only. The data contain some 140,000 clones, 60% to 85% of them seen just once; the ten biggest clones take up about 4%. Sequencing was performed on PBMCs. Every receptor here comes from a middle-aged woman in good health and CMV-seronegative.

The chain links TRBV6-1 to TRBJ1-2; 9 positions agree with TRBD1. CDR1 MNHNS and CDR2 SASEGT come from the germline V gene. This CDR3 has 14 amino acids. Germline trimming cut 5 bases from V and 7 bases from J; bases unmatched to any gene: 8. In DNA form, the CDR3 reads TGTGCCAGCAGTAAAACCGGGACAGGGTCTGGCTACACCTTC. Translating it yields CASSKTGTGSGYTF.

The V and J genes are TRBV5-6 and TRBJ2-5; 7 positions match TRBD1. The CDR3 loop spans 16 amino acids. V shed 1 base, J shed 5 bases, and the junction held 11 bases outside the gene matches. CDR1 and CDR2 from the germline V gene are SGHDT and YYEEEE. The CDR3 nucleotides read TGTGCCAGCAGCTTGACTTCGACAGGGCTTCGGGAGACCCAGTACTTC. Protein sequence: CASSLTSTGLRETQYF.

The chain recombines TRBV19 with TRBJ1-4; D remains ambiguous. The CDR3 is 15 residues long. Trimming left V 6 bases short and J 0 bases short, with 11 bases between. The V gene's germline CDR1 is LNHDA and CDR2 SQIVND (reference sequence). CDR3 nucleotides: TGTGCCAGTAGCTCGTTCGTCGCAACTAATGAAAAACTGTTTTTT. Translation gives CASSSFVATNEKLFF.

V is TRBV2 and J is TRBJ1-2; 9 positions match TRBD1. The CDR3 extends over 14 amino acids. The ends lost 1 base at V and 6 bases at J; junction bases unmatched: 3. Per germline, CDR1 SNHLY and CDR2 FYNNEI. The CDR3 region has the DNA TGTGCCAGCAGTGAAGGGGGACAGGGACATGGCTACACCTTC. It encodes CASSEGGQGHGYTF.

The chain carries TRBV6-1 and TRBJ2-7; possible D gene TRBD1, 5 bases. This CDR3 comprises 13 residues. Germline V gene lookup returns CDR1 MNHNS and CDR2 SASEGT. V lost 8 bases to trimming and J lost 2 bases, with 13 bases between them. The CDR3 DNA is TGTGCCAGCGGGGCCCTACCCCCCTACGAGCAGTACTTC. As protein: CASGALPPYEQYF.

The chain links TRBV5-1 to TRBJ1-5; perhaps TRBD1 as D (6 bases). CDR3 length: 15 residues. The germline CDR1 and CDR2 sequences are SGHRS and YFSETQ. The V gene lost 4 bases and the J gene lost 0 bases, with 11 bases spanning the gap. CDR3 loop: CASSLQGSSNQPQHF. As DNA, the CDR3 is TGCGCCAGCAGCCTACAGGGAAGTAGCAATCAGCCCCAGCATTTT.

The CDR3: CASSGTEGPEQYF. CDR3 in DNA: TGTGCCAGTTCCGGGACAGAAGGACCCGAGCAGTACTTC. The chain links TRBV19 to TRBJ2-7, with 7 bases fitting TRBD1. V lost 8 bases to trimming and J lost 6 bases; unmatched junction nucleotides: 10. Germline CDR1 reads LNHDA; CDR2 reads SQIVND (reference sequence). The CDR3 covers 13 residues. Based on the CDR3 plus reference TRBV19 and TRBJ2-7, the full variable domain is DGGITQSPKYLFRKEGQNVTLSCEQNLNHDAMYWYRQDPGQGLRLIYYSQIVNDFQKGDIAEGYSVSREKKESFPLTVTSAQKNPTAFYLCASSGTEGPEQYFGPGTRLTVT.

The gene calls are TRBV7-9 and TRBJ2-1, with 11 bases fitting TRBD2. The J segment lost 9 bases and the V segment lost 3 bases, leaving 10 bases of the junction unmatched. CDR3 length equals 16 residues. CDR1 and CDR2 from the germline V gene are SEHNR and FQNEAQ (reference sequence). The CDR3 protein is CASSLTSGTQSFEQFF. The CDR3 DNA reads TGTGCCAGCAGCTTGACTAGCGGGACTCAATCATTTGAGCAGTTCTTC.

The chain's CDR3 is CASSLAGGENTEAFF. Here the CDR3 DNA reads TGTGCCAGCAGCTTGGCCGGAGGGGAGAACACTGAAGCTTTCTTT. The chain carries TRBV5-4 and TRBJ1-1; tentative D call: TRBD1 (5 bases). The CDR3 is made up of 15 amino acids. Germline CDR1 and CDR2: SGHNT and YYREEE (reference sequence). With 0 bases removed from V and 1 base from J, the gap between germline ends came to 10 bases.

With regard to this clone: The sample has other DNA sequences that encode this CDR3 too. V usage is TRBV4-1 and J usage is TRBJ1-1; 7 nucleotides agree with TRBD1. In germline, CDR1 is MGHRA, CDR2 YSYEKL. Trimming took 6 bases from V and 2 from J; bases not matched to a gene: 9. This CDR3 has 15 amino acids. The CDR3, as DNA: TGCGCCAGCAGTCCTTGGACAGGCGCTAACACTGAAGCTTTCTTT. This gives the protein CASSPWTGANTEAFF.

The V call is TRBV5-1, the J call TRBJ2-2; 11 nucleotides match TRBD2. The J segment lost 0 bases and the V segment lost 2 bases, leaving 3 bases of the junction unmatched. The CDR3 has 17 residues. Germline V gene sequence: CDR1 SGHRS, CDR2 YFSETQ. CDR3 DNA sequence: TGCGCCAGCAGCTTCCTAGCGGGGGGCGCGAACACCGGGGAGCTGTTTTTT. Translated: CASSFLAGGANTGELFF.